These 21 T cell receptor beta chains originate from one sample sequenced in a study of beta chain features in type 1 diabetes. Study outcomes and limitations: Type 1 diabetes patients had moderately but significantly shorter TCRB CDR3s in all four CD4+ subsets.

Expressed TCRB transcripts were sequenced because the entire RNA isolate underwent reverse transcription. Using immunoSEQ multiplex PCR, the repertoire was profiled, and TCRdb retains in-frame clones only, with some absent. This sample has around 310,000 clones, with roughly 14% found just once. For these receptors, no antigen is known. Input material: naive CD4+ T cells from blood. These receptors originate from a woman aged 18-29 years with type 1 diabetes.

The sample holds a few counts of this clone. The chain employs TRBV9 and TRBJ2-4, with D possibly matching TRBD2 (5 bases). The CDR3 has 14 amino acids. V lost 4 bases to trimming and J lost 12 bases, with 20 bases between them. Germline-derived CDR1 and CDR2 are SGDLS and YYNGEE. This chain's CDR3 is CASSYTGTSVTQYF. DNA for the CDR3: TGTGCCAGCAGCTACACCGGAACTAGTGTTACTCAGTACTTC.

This clone was observed a handful of times. The chain recombines TRBV5-4 with TRBJ2-3; D unclear. Germline loops: CDR1 SGHNT, CDR2 YYREEE (reference sequence). Trimming left V 0 bases short and J 2 bases short, with 7 bases between. This CDR3 has 14 residues. The CDR3 loop is CASSLELYTDTQYF. As DNA, the CDR3 is TGTGCCAGCAGCTTGGAACTTTACACAGATACGCAGTATTTT.

The J gene is TRBJ2-2, the V gene TRBV4-3; D not resolved. The CDR3 is made up of 15 amino acids. The V end lost 0 bases, the J end lost 1 base, and 6 bases lay between the germline ends. CDR1 LGHNA and CDR2 YSLEER come from the germline V gene. CDR3 residues: CASSQDSRNTGELFF. As DNA, the CDR3 is TGCGCCAGCAGCCAAGATAGTCGGAACACCGGGGAGCTGTTTTTT.

The chain couples TRBV28 to TRBJ2-5; a possible D gene is TRBD1 (5 bases). CDR3 size: 13 residues. Germline CDR1 reads MDHEN; CDR2 reads SYDVKM. With 6 bases removed from V and 4 bases from J, the gap between germline ends came to 12 bases. The CDR3 protein is CASRTTVLETQYF. CDR3 bases: TGTGCCAGCAGAACGACAGTGTTAGAGACCCAGTACTTC.

There are a few counts of this clone. The chain is built from TRBV2 and TRBJ1-2; tentatively, D is TRBD1 (6 bases). Trimming stripped 7 bases from V and 3 bases from J, with 12 bases between. The CDR3 is made up of 13 amino acids. The germline gives CDR1 SNHLY, CDR2 FYNNEI. In DNA, the CDR3 is TGTGCCAGCACCACCGACAGGTACTATGGCTACACCTTC. Translated: CASTTDRYYGYTF.

The chain employs TRBV30 and TRBJ1-3, with a possible D match to TRBD1 (5 bases). This CDR3 contains 15 residues. From germline, CDR1 is GTSNPN and CDR2 SVGIG (reference sequence). Trimming took 3 bases from V and 0 from J, leaving 12 bases between them. This CDR3 reads CAWRGTGASGNTIYF. The CDR3, as DNA: TGTGCCTGGAGAGGGACTGGGGCCTCTGGAAACACCATATATTTT.

The genes are TRBV5-1 and TRBJ1-5, with D unresolved. Germline-derived CDR1 and CDR2 are SGHRS and YFSETQ. This CDR3 has 14 residues. Trimming left V 0 bases short and J 4 bases short, with 8 bases between. For the CDR3, the DNA is TGCGCCAGCAGCTTGGATGGGCATAATCAGCCCCAGCATTTT. Protein sequence: CASSLDGHNQPQHF.

The rearrangement links TRBV27 to TRBJ2-4, with 7 bases fitting TRBD1. The ends lost 2 bases at V and 4 bases at J; junction bases unmatched: 5. CDR1 is MNHEY and CDR2 is SMNVEV in the germline V gene (reference sequence). The CDR3 is 15 residues long. CDR3 sequence: CASSLAPGQKNIQYF. The CDR3 region has the DNA TGTGCCAGCAGTTTAGCACCGGGACAGAAAAACATTCAGTACTTC.

This clone was counted only a few times. CDR3 in amino acids: CASSVQGMAQYF. For the CDR3, the DNA is TGTGCCAGCAGTGTCCAGGGAATGGCGCAGTATTTT. V usage is TRBV6-1 and J usage is TRBJ2-3; tentative D call: TRBD1 (5 bases). V gave up 4 bases and J gave up 10 bases, with 12 bases separating them. The CDR3 totals 12 residues. Per germline, CDR1 MNHNS and CDR2 SASEGT.

This clone was found a few times. The chain is built from TRBV10-3 and TRBJ2-7; D is perhaps TRBD2 (6 bases). This CDR3 is built from 11 residues. Between the trimmed V and J ends, which lost 10 bases and 5 bases, there was a span of 12 bases. CDR1 is ENHRY and CDR2 is SYGVKD in the germline V gene. The CDR3 protein is CATSQRDEQYF. For the CDR3, the DNA is TGTGCCACCAGCCAGCGGGACGAGCAGTACTTC.

The sample holds a few counts of this clone. J is TRBJ2-1 and V is TRBV27; 8 bases match TRBD2. Germline CDR1 is MNHEY and CDR2 is SMNVEV (reference sequence). J gave up 5 bases and V 5 bases, and 23 bases lay outside the gene matches. This CDR3 contains 20 residues. CDR3 DNA: TGTGCCAGCAGTCAGGGCTTGGCGGGAGGAGGGGCTTGGGGGGACAATGAGCAGTTCTTC. This sequence encodes CASSQGLAGGGAWGDNEQFF.

This clone has more than one count but fewer than ten. V gene TRBV9 combines with J gene TRBJ1-2; TRBD1 might be the D (6 bases). Looked up from germline, CDR1 is SGDLS and CDR2 is YYNGEE. This CDR3 has 16 residues. Deletions cut 3 bases from V and 2 bases from J, with 17 bases between. The CDR3 nucleotides read TGTGCCAGCAGCGGATCACCTACAGGGATGAACTATGGCTACACCTTC. Its translation: CASSGSPTGMNYGYTF.

This clone was counted a few times. V is TRBV28 and J is TRBJ2-7, with 10 bases matching TRBD1. The germline gives CDR1 MDHEN, CDR2 SYDVKM. The CDR3 extends over 15 amino acids. Trimming cost V 2 bases and J 2 bases; bases outside gene matches: 3. The CDR3 nucleotides are TGTGCCAGCAGTTTACCGGGACAGGGGACCTACGAGCAGTACTTC. It encodes CASSLPGQGTYEQYF.

This clone appeared a few times. The chain has TRBV4-3 and TRBJ2-2; no definite D call. V lost 3 bases to trimming and J lost 2 bases, with 10 bases between them. Germline V CDR1 and CDR2: LGHNA, YSLEER. The CDR3 has 15 amino acids. CDR3 in DNA: TGCGCCAGCAGCCAGGGCTTCATAAACACCGGGGAGCTGTTTTTT. Protein: CASSQGFINTGELFF.

This clone was counted only a few times. V usage is TRBV7-9 and J usage is TRBJ2-7, with 9 nucleotides matching TRBD1. This CDR3 spans 14 amino acids. Germline lookup yields CDR1 SEHNR and CDR2 FQNEAQ (reference sequence). Losses at the gene ends were 5 bases for V and 3 bases for J; bases not matched to a gene: 5. The CDR3 protein is CASSPRTGDYEQYF. The CDR3 DNA reads as TGTGCCAGCAGCCCTAGGACAGGGGACTACGAGCAGTACTTC. The full variable domain, its missing parts supplied by reference TRBV7-9 and TRBJ2-7, is DTGVSQNPRHKITKRGQNVTFRCDPISEHNRLYWYRQTLGQGPEFLTYFQNEAQLEKSRLLSDRFSAERPKGSFSTLEIQRTEQGDSAMYLCASSPRTGDYEQYFGPGTRLTVT.

This clone came up a few times. The chain has TRBV13 and TRBJ1-4, with TRBD1 identical over 9 bases. This CDR3 has 15 amino acids. Per the germline V gene, CDR1 is PRHDT and CDR2 is FYEKMQ (reference sequence). With V trimmed by 2 bases and J by 6 bases, 4 bases remained unmatched. The CDR3: CASSLTGQGDEKLFF. The CDR3 DNA is TGTGCCAGCAGCTTAACGGGACAGGGTGATGAAAAACTGTTTTTT.

The chain combines TRBV9 with TRBJ2-1; 9 bases are a match to TRBD2. CDR3 size: 15 residues. Unmatched junction bases numbered 5, after V lost 0 bases and J lost 7 bases. Germline CDR1 SGDLS, CDR2 YYNGEE. This CDR3 is CASSVVSSGRNEQFF. For the CDR3, the DNA is TGTGCCAGCAGCGTAGTTAGTAGCGGGAGAAATGAGCAGTTCTTC.

The DNA of the CDR3 is TGTGCCAGCTCACCAAGGACAGGCGAAGACTCGGGCTACACCTTC. It specifies CASSPRTGEDSGYTF. The chain joins TRBV18 to TRBJ1-2, with 7 bases lining up with TRBD1. The CDR3 consists of 15 residues. V lost 2 bases, J lost 8 bases, and 11 bases stayed unmatched. In germline, CDR1 is KGHSH, CDR2 LQKENI.

The CDR3: CASSAKGISGGGELFF. DNA of the CDR3: TGTGCCAGCAGCGCTAAAGGGATATCGGGGGGCGGGGAGCTGTTTTTT. The J gene is TRBJ2-2, the V gene TRBV9, with 7 bases matching TRBD2. The CDR3 has 16 amino acids. The germline V gene encodes CDR1 SGDLS and CDR2 YYNGEE. J was trimmed by 7 bases and V by 3 bases; bases with no gene match: 12. Filled out from reference TRBV9 and TRBJ2-2, the complete variable domain reads DSGVTQTPKHLITATGQRVTLRCSPRSGDLSVYWYQQSLDQGLQFLIQYYNGEERAKGNILERFSAQQFPDLHSELNLSSLELGDSALYFCASSAKGISGGGELFFGEGSRLTVL.

The chain is built from TRBV10-2 and TRBJ2-7, with 9 bases matching TRBD2. This CDR3 is 16 amino acids long. With 4 bases clipped from V and 1 base from J, the junction kept 8 bases outside the gene matches. The germline V gene encodes CDR1 WSHSY and CDR2 SAAADI. The CDR3, as DNA: TGCGCCAGCAGTGGTACGAATAGCGGGAGATCCTACGAGCAGTACTTC. This encodes CASSGTNSGRSYEQYF.

The chain links TRBV19 to TRBJ2-1, with 7 bases fitting TRBD1. V gave up 5 bases and J gave up 4 bases; unmatched junction bases: 14. CDR3 length equals 17 residues. Germline CDR1 is LNHDA and CDR2 is SQIVND (reference sequence). The CDR3 protein is CASSLNPPGQSYNEQFF. The CDR3 nucleotides read TGTGCCAGTAGTCTCAACCCGCCGGGACAGTCGTACAATGAGCAGTTCTTC.